The 21 T cell receptor beta chains below were found in one sample sequenced in a study of cytomegalovirus exposure and HLA in healthy donors. Assay used: immunoSEQ multiplex PCR; TCRdb lists only in-frame clones, some missing. The repertoire holds about 330,000 clones, about nine tenths seen once, with about 1% in the top ten. The sample was PBMCs. These TCRs come from a woman aged 30 to 39 in good health and CMV-seropositive.

The chain uses TRBV27 and TRBJ2-6, with D unresolved. Trimming left V 3 bases short and J 0 bases short, with 9 bases between. This CDR3 region has 16 residues. CDR1 is MNHEY, CDR2 SMNVEV, per germline (reference sequence). CDR3 loop: CASSFGSISGANVLTF. The CDR3 DNA follows: TGTGCCAGCAGTTTTGGTTCAATCTCTGGGGCCAACGTCCTGACTTTC.

The gene calls are TRBV6-5 and TRBJ1-5; D remains ambiguous. Trimming stripped 2 bases from V and 1 base from J, with 6 bases between. Germline V gene lookup returns CDR1 MNHEY and CDR2 SVGAGI. This CDR3 contains 14 residues. For the CDR3, the DNA is TGTGCCAGCAGTTACGGGAGAAGCAATCAGCCCCAGCATTTT. Its translation: CASSYGRSNQPQHF.

This rearrangement joins TRBV15 to TRBJ2-1; no clear D gene. With 0 bases removed from V and 10 bases from J, the gap between germline ends came to 7 bases. Germline loops: CDR1 LNHNV, CDR2 YYDKDF (reference sequence). The CDR3 is made up of 12 amino acids. CDR3 sequence: CATSRDRVEQFF. CDR3 DNA sequence: TGTGCCACCAGCAGAGATAGGGTCGAGCAGTTCTTC.

The chain couples TRBV7-9 to TRBJ2-7; no reliable D call. V was shortened by 4 bases and J by 3 bases, with 10 bases between the two germline ends. This CDR3 has 13 residues. Germline values: CDR1 SEHNR, CDR2 FQNEAQ (reference sequence). The CDR3: CASSSPHFYEQYF. CDR3 bases: TGTGCCAGCAGCTCTCCCCACTTCTACGAGCAGTACTTC.

CDR3 sequence (DNA): TGCGCCAGCAGCCATACTTCGCGATCCGAGCAGTACTTC. This gives the protein CASSHTSRSEQYF. The chain joins TRBV4-3 to TRBJ2-7; unclear D gene. Germline V gives CDR1 LGHNA, CDR2 YSLEER. V was pared by 3 bases and J by 6 bases, with 12 bases between. The CDR3 totals 13 residues.

The V gene is TRBV9, the J gene TRBJ1-5, with D tentatively TRBD1 (6 bases). CDR1 is SGDLS, CDR2 YYNGEE, per germline. Deletions cut 0 bases from V and 6 bases from J, with 10 bases between. The CDR3 runs 14 residues. The DNA for the CDR3 is TGTGCCAGCAGCGTAGCCGCCAGGGGTCAGCCCCAGCATTTT. It codes for CASSVAARGQPQHF.

The chain is built from TRBV4-2 and TRBJ2-6; the D gene could be TRBD1 or TRBD2 (5 bases each). Germline loops: CDR1 LGHNA, CDR2 YNFKEQ. Trimming removed 5 bases from V and 0 bases from J, with 17 bases in between. The CDR3 is 18 amino acids. In DNA form, the CDR3 reads TGTGCCAGCAGCTCACCTCCGGGGACCACCTCTGGGGCCAACGTCCTGACTTTC. Residues: CASSSPPGTTSGANVLTF.

This clone was observed a single time. The same CDR3 arises from other DNA sequences in this sample as well. The chain employs TRBV2 and TRBJ2-7, with 10 bases matching TRBD2. With V trimmed by 7 bases and J by 0 bases, 6 bases remained unmatched. The germline V gene has CDR1 SNHLY and CDR2 FYNNEI. This CDR3 spans 15 amino acids. In nucleotides, the CDR3 is TGTGCCAGCACTCTAACTAGCGGGGCCTCCTACGAGCAGTACTTC. Translation: CASTLTSGASYEQYF. Drawing the rest from reference TRBV2 and TRBJ2-7, the complete variable domain is EPEVTQTPSHQVTQMGQEVILRCVPISNHLYFYWYRQILGQKVEFLVSFYNNEISEKSEIFDDQFSVERPDGSNFTLKIRSTKLEDSAMYFCASTLTSGASYEQYFGPGTRLTVT.

The chain is built from TRBV11-1 and TRBJ2-7; the D is unclear. CDR3 size: 13 residues. The V end lost 0 bases, the J end lost 5 bases, and 8 bases lay between the germline ends. CDR1 and CDR2 from the germline V gene are SGHAT and FQDESV (reference sequence). The CDR3 DNA reads as TGTGCCAGCAGCTTAGCGGGTGGGAACGAGCAGTACTTC. Amino acid sequence: CASSLAGGNEQYF.

The J gene is TRBJ2-7, the V gene TRBV6-5, with 9 bases matching TRBD1. After removal of 4 bases from V and 1 base from J, the junction contained 5 bases not matched to a gene. CDR1 MNHEY and CDR2 SVGAGI come from the germline V gene. CDR3 length: 15 residues. Here the CDR3 DNA reads TGTGCCAGCAGTTCTCCGGGACAGGGATCCTACGAGCAGTACTTC. Amino acid sequence: CASSSPGQGSYEQYF.

This clone was detected only a few times. The chain recombines TRBV9 with TRBJ2-2; D unresolved. Germline V CDR1 and CDR2: SGDLS, YYNGEE. The CDR3 contains 11 residues. V lost 8 bases and J 4 bases, leaving 6 bases between the germline ends. The CDR3 region has the DNA TGTGCCAGTCAGAGCACCGGGGAGCTGTTTTTT. As protein: CASQSTGELFF.

This clone has only one observation. The chain couples TRBV28 to TRBJ2-7; D gene uncertain. The CDR3 spans 15 residues. With 2 bases removed from V and 5 bases from J, the gap between germline ends came to 16 bases. Germline V gene sequence: CDR1 MDHEN, CDR2 SYDVKM. DNA for the CDR3: TGTGCCAGCAGTTTAACGGCCTTCTCCCACCACGAGCAGTACTTC. This codes for CASSLTAFSHHEQYF.

The V call is TRBV9, the J call TRBJ2-1; D not certain. There are 16 residues in the CDR3. Germline CDR1 reads SGDLS; CDR2 reads YYNGEE. Trimming pared 0 bases from V and 0 bases from J, leaving 10 bases between. For the CDR3, the DNA is TGTGCCAGCAGCGTAGGTAGTCAGATCTCCTACAATGAGCAGTTCTTC. Protein product: CASSVGSQISYNEQFF.

The chain uses TRBV19 and TRBJ2-1, with D possibly matching TRBD1 (5 bases). The V and J ends lost 4 bases and 8 bases respectively, with 9 bases between them. The CDR3 spans 12 residues. Germline CDR1 LNHDA, CDR2 SQIVND (reference sequence). As DNA, the CDR3 is TGTGCCAGTAGTAGCTGGGGCTATGAGCAGTTCTTC. This gives the protein CASSSWGYEQFF.

The rearrangement links TRBV18 to TRBJ2-7; 11 bases line up with TRBD1. This CDR3 spans 16 amino acids. Looked up from germline, CDR1 is KGHSH and CDR2 is LQKENI. J gave up 4 bases and V 6 bases, and 11 bases lay outside the gene matches. CDR3 in DNA: TGTGCCAGCTCTTCGTCCCGGGACAGGGGGTTTTACGAGCAGTACTTC. This translates into CASSSSRDRGFYEQYF. The variable domain in full, with the rest retrieved from reference TRBV18 and TRBJ2-7, is NAGVMQNPRHLVRRRGQEARLRCSPMKGHSHVYWYRQLPEEGLKFMVYLQKENIIDESGMPKERFSAEFPKEGPSILRIQQVVRGDSAAYFCASSSSRDRGFYEQYFGPGTRLTVT.

This chain links TRBV4-1 with TRBJ2-1; D possibly corresponds to TRBD2 (7 bases). V was pared by 1 base and J by 2 bases, with 12 bases between. Looked up from germline, CDR1 is MGHRA and CDR2 is YSYEKL. This CDR3 is 16 amino acids long. The CDR3 DNA reads TGCGCCAGCAGCCAAGTCTCCGGGGGGCCCTACAATGAGCAGTTCTTC. This sequence encodes CASSQVSGGPYNEQFF.

The chain links TRBV6-1 to TRBJ2-1; D is perhaps TRBD2 (7 bases). The CDR3 is 15 amino acids. The ends were cut back, 7 bases at V and 7 bases at J, with 20 bases in the middle. Looked up from germline, CDR1 is MNHNS and CDR2 is SASEGT. This chain's CDR3 is CASKKAGSQGNEQFF. In nucleotides, the CDR3 is TGTGCCAGCAAGAAAGCGGGGTCCCAGGGGAATGAGCAGTTCTTC.

This chain joins TRBV29-1 and TRBJ2-2; D gene uncertain. V was trimmed by 0 bases and J by 1 base, leaving 12 bases between them. The CDR3 runs 16 residues. Germline V gene sequence: CDR1 SQVTM, CDR2 ANQGSEA. The CDR3 region is CSVEDLISQNTGELFF. The DNA for the CDR3 is TGCAGCGTTGAAGATCTTATTTCCCAGAACACCGGGGAGCTGTTTTTT.

The J gene is TRBJ2-2, the V gene TRBV30, with D tentatively TRBD2 (6 bases). V gave up 3 bases and J gave up 3 bases, with 11 bases separating them. CDR3 length: 14 residues. Germline V gene data show CDR1 as GTSNPN and CDR2 as SVGIG (reference sequence). As DNA, the CDR3 is TGTGCCTGGAGCGGAGGGGCGGACACCGGGGAGCTGTTTTTT. Encoded protein: CAWSGGADTGELFF.

The chain couples TRBV28 to TRBJ1-6; TRBD1 is a possible D gene (6 bases). Looked up from germline, CDR1 is MDHEN and CDR2 is SYDVKM. The CDR3 covers 15 residues. The ends were cut back, 2 bases at V and 8 bases at J, with 13 bases in the middle. CDR3 nucleotide sequence: TGTGCCAGCAGTTTAAGGGGGGGGTCTCATTCACCCCTCCACTTT. It translates to CASSLRGGSHSPLHF.

The chain uses TRBV7-3 and TRBJ2-1, with D unclear. CDR3 length equals 13 residues. Trimming removed 1 base at V and 6 bases at J, with 7 bases between. In germline, CDR1 is SGHTA, CDR2 FQGTGA. The CDR3 DNA is TGTGCCAGCAGCTTAAATCCCAGCAATGAGCAGTTCTTC. Its translation: CASSLNPSNEQFF.